This TCR beta chain stems from a study of shared clonotypes between healthy human individuals. Method: immunoSEQ multiplex PCR; TCRdb's copy keeps in-frame clones and lacks some. This sample has roughly 1 million clones, with under 80% found just once. Study-wide points: It was expected that sequencing depth would affect clonotype sharing among donors.

Comment on this clone: Its matching antigen is unknown.

The CDR3 runs to 16 residues. V gave up 3 bases and J gave up 4 bases, with 16 bases separating them. Germline CDR1 reads MNHNY; CDR2 reads SVGAGI (reference sequence). This rearrangement joins TRBV6-6 to TRBJ2-1; D unclear. The clonotype comes from a man between 18 and 35 years old in good health. The sample consisted of memory CD4+ T cells sorted from blood. Subset: CD45RA-negative fraction. CDR3 nucleotides: TGTGCCAGCAGTTATCAGGTGGCTACCTCATACAATGAGCAGTTCTTC. Translated: CASSYQVATSYNEQFF.